A single sample is the source of the 26 T cell receptor beta chains below, sequenced in a study of beta chain features in type 1 diabetes. Study-level results: TCRB CDR3s from Type 1 diabetes patients were moderately but significantly shorter in all four CD4+ subsets.

Their antigens remain unidentified. As every portion of the isolated RNA was reverse transcribed, the sequencing read expressed TCRB transcripts. Sequencing used immunoSEQ multiplex PCR; TCRdb keeps in-frame clones, though not all of them. The sample has about 260,000 clones, about 23% seen once. The sample taken for sequencing was naive CD4+ T cells from blood. These receptors originate from a woman younger than 45 with type 1 diabetes.

V usage is TRBV28 and J usage is TRBJ2-7; D not resolved. V gave up 6 bases and J gave up 2 bases, with 11 bases separating them. This CDR3 is 13 amino acids long. Germline V CDR1 and CDR2: MDHEN, SYDVKM. CDR3 sequence (DNA): TGTGCCAGCAGCGACTCGTCCCCCTACGAGCAGTACTTC. This codes for CASSDSSPYEQYF. Combining the CDR3 with reference TRBV28 and TRBJ2-7 gives the whole variable domain DVKVTQSSRYLVKRTGEKVFLECVQDMDHENMFWYRQDPGLGLRLIYFSYDVKMKEKGDIPEGYSVSREKKERFSLILESASTNQTSMYLCASSDSSPYEQYFGPGTRLTVT.

V is TRBV4-1 and J is TRBJ2-5; D gene uncertain. The CDR3 is made up of 14 amino acids. The germline CDR1 and CDR2 sequences are MGHRA and YSYEKL. V dropped 1 base and J dropped 5 bases, with 11 bases sitting between them. The CDR3 nucleotides are TGCGCCAGCAGCCAAGCGGCGGTTCTTGAGACCCAGTACTTC. Translating gives CASSQAAVLETQYF.

J is TRBJ1-5 and V is TRBV19; D possibly corresponds to TRBD1 (5 bases). Trimming took 8 bases from V and 7 from J, leaving 15 bases between them. Germline CDR1 and CDR2: LNHDA and SQIVND (reference sequence). The CDR3 is made up of 13 amino acids. CDR3 protein: CASSQGVGQPQHF. CDR3 DNA sequence: TGTGCCAGTTCGCAAGGGGTGGGGCAGCCCCAGCATTTT.

J is TRBJ2-3 and V is TRBV29-1; D perhaps matches TRBD2 (7 bases). Trimming cost V 6 bases and J 0 bases, with 16 bases left between them. Per the germline V gene, CDR1 is SQVTM and CDR2 is ANQGSEA. The CDR3 is 15 amino acids. The DNA for the CDR3 is TGCAGCGTCGTAAGCGGGACAACTAGCACAGATACGCAGTATTTT. Translated, it gives CSVVSGTTSTDTQYF.

This clone was recorded a few times. The V gene is TRBV2, the J gene TRBJ2-7; TRBD2 matches 7 bases. The CDR3 has 15 residues. The V gene end was trimmed by 7 bases and the J gene end by 2 bases; junction bases not matched to a gene: 11. CDR1 and CDR2 (germline): SNHLY, FYNNEI. The chain's CDR3 is CASNGVREAPYEQYF. The CDR3 nucleotides read TGTGCCAGCAATGGGGTACGGGAGGCCCCCTACGAGCAGTACTTC.

This clone appeared a few times. The gene calls are TRBV18 and TRBJ1-2, with 7 positions matching TRBD1. V was pared by 4 bases and J by 5 bases, with 7 bases of the junction left unmatched. In germline, CDR1 is KGHSH, CDR2 LQKENI. The CDR3 extends over 14 amino acids. The CDR3 loop is CASSLAGTDYGYTF. In DNA form, the CDR3 reads TGTGCCAGCTCACTTGCCGGGACAGATTATGGCTACACCTTC.

The J gene is TRBJ1-5, the V gene TRBV11-2; no firm D call. Trimming stripped 3 bases from V and 13 bases from J, with 16 bases between. The germline gives CDR1 SGHAT, CDR2 FQNNGV. The CDR3 extends over 13 amino acids. The CDR3 coding sequence is TGTGCCAGCAGCTTCGAAATGGGCGATTCTCAGCATTTT. It specifies CASSFEMGDSQHF.

V and J are TRBV23-1 and TRBJ2-1, with 14 bases identical to TRBD2. TRBV23-1 is an ORF, and what it does is uncertain. V lost 0 bases, J lost 10 bases, and 11 bases stayed unmatched. This CDR3 contains 18 residues. The CDR3 nucleotides read TGCGCCAGCAGTCAATCGCTAGCCGGGACTAGCGGGAGAGACGAGCAGTTCTTC. Translated: CASSQSLAGTSGRDEQFF.

The rearrangement uses TRBV7-9 and TRBJ2-5, with D uncertain. V dropped 4 bases and J dropped 4 bases, with 10 bases sitting between them. The V gene's germline CDR1 is SEHNR and CDR2 FQNEAQ (reference sequence). This CDR3 comprises 13 residues. This chain's CDR3 is CASSSQVGETQYF. The CDR3 DNA reads TGTGCCAGCAGCTCGCAGGTAGGAGAGACCCAGTACTTC.

The chain recombines TRBV29-1 with TRBJ1-2; possible D gene TRBD1, 5 bases. The ends were cut back, 4 bases at V and 7 bases at J, with 19 bases in the middle. The V gene's germline CDR1 is SQVTM and CDR2 ANQGSEA. The CDR3 totals 14 residues. The CDR3 DNA follows: TGCAGCGTTGGTACAAATGGGGGGGAGGCTGGCTACACCTTC. Protein product: CSVGTNGGEAGYTF.

V is TRBV7-6 and J is TRBJ2-1; 10 positions agree with TRBD1. After removal of 1 base from V and 8 bases from J, the junction contained 5 bases not matched to a gene. Germline CDR1 SGHVS, CDR2 FNYEAQ. The CDR3 runs 15 residues. CDR3 sequence: CASSLVGTGVDEQFF. The CDR3 DNA is TGTGCCAGCAGCTTAGTCGGGACAGGGGTGGATGAGCAGTTCTTC.

The count of this clone is one. This chain joins TRBV6-5 and TRBJ2-7; 11 bases are a match to TRBD2. Trimming cost V 0 bases and J 4 bases; bases outside gene matches: 5. The CDR3 runs to 16 residues. Germline assignment: CDR1 MNHEY and CDR2 SVGAGI. The CDR3 nucleotides read TGTGCCAGCAGTTACTCCGGACTAGCGGGTGGGTACGAGCAGTACTTC. Protein: CASSYSGLAGGYEQYF.

The V gene is TRBV12-5, the J gene TRBJ2-5, with 14 bases matching TRBD2. This CDR3 is 16 amino acids long. Germline V gives CDR1 LGHNT, CDR2 FRNRAP. The junction had 6 bases not matched to a gene; V was cut back by 4 bases and J by 5 bases. CDR3 sequence reads: CASGSGLAGVGETQYF. CDR3 nucleotides: TGTGCTAGTGGTTCGGGACTAGCGGGAGTTGGGGAGACCCAGTACTTC.

The chain carries TRBV4-1 and TRBJ1-1; possible D gene TRBD1, 6 bases. V lost 5 bases to trimming and J lost 9 bases, with 19 bases between them. The CDR3 has 14 amino acids. From germline, CDR1 is MGHRA and CDR2 YSYEKL. CDR3 DNA sequence: TGCGCCAGCAGCACTGCCGGACAGCCGGGGCAAGCTTTCTTT. Amino acid sequence: CASSTAGQPGQAFF.

The chain employs TRBV30 and TRBJ1-1, with a weak D call TRBD1 (6 bases). This CDR3 has 13 residues. Germline assignment: CDR1 GTSNPN and CDR2 SVGIG (reference sequence). V was shortened by 8 bases and J by 4 bases, with 17 bases between the two germline ends. In DNA, the CDR3 is TGTGCCGGCGATACAGGGCTGGGCACTGAAGCTTTCTTT. It codes for CAGDTGLGTEAFF.

This clone was seen a few times. The chain employs TRBV15 and TRBJ1-4; D remains ambiguous. Germline V gene data show CDR1 as LNHNV and CDR2 as YYDKDF (reference sequence). This CDR3 comprises 14 residues. Trimming removed 0 bases from V and 7 bases from J, with 9 bases in between. DNA of the CDR3: TGTGCCACCAGCAGAGACGGGGTGACTGAAAAACTGTTTTTT. Translated: CATSRDGVTEKLFF. Together with reference TRBV15 and TRBJ1-4, the CDR3 gives the full variable domain: DAMVIQNPRYQVTQFGKPVTLSCSQTLNHNVMYWYQQKSSQAPKLLFHYYDKDFNNEADTPDNFQSRRPNTSFCFLDIRSPGLGDTAMYLCATSRDGVTEKLFFGSGTQLSVL.

This CDR3 is CASSQLGRGLCNQPQHF. CDR3 nucleotides: TGCGCCAGCAGTCAATTAGGCAGGGGGCTTTGCAATCAGCCCCAGCATTTT. The chain recombines TRBV23-1 with TRBJ1-5; 8 bases line up with TRBD1. TRBV23-1 is an ORF, with its function uncertain. CDR3 length equals 17 residues. V was pared by 1 base and J by 2 bases, with 7 bases of the junction left unmatched.

The V call is TRBV7-9, the J call TRBJ2-5; 7 bases match TRBD1. The J segment lost 2 bases and the V segment lost 6 bases, leaving 6 bases of the junction unmatched. The CDR3 is made up of 14 amino acids. Germline V gene data show CDR1 as SEHNR and CDR2 as FQNEAQ (reference sequence). CDR3 DNA sequence: TGTGCCAGCAGTTACTGGACAGGACAAGAGACCCAGTACTTC. The encoded protein is CASSYWTGQETQYF.

This chain joins TRBV19 and TRBJ2-7; TRBD2 matches at 12 bases. CDR1 and CDR2 from the germline V gene are LNHDA and SQIVND (reference sequence). The CDR3 is 17 amino acids. After removal of 1 base from V and 3 bases from J, the junction contained 7 bases not matched to a gene. The CDR3 DNA sequence: TGTGCCAGTAGTATAGCCCTAACACTAGCGGGGGGCTACGAGCAGTACTTC. This encodes CASSIALTLAGGYEQYF.

The genes are TRBV4-1 and TRBJ2-7, with TRBD2 matching 11 bases. Germline CDR1 is MGHRA and CDR2 is YSYEKL. This CDR3 spans 17 amino acids. V gave up 2 bases and J gave up 2 bases; unmatched junction bases: 8. CDR3 coding DNA: TGCGCCAGCAGCCAAAATGTAGTAGCGGGAGGGCCCTACGAGCAGTACTTC. Protein product: CASSQNVVAGGPYEQYF.

This chain connects TRBV10-3 to TRBJ1-2; 7 nucleotides match TRBD1. The germline V gene encodes CDR1 ENHRY and CDR2 SYGVKD. The V segment lost 3 bases and the J segment 3 bases; nucleotides outside the gene matches: 1. The CDR3 runs to 13 residues. As DNA, the CDR3 is TGTGCCATCAGTGAACAGGGGTACTATGGCTACACCTTC. Its protein product is CAISEQGYYGYTF.

CDR3 region: CASSPGTSRLHEQFF. The CDR3 bases are TGTGCCAGCAGCCCCGGGACTAGCCGGCTGCATGAGCAGTTCTTC. The chain carries TRBV6-1 and TRBJ2-1; TRBD2 aligns across 9 bases. Looked up from germline, CDR1 is MNHNS and CDR2 is SASEGT. The V gene end was trimmed by 6 bases and the J gene end by 8 bases; junction bases not matched to a gene: 11. CDR3 length: 15 residues.

The rearrangement uses TRBV28 and TRBJ1-5; TRBD1 matches 9 bases. The CDR3 runs to 12 residues. V trimming: 8 bases; J trimming: 7 bases; junction bases outside the gene matches: 3. Germline CDR1 reads MDHEN; CDR2 reads SYDVKM. The CDR3 DNA reads as TGTGCCAGCGGGACAGGGTACCAGCCCCAGCATTTT. Amino acid sequence: CASGTGYQPQHF.

The J gene is TRBJ1-2, the V gene TRBV23-1; no firm D call. TRBV23-1 is an ORF; its function is uncertain. There are 13 residues in the CDR3. The germline V and J ends were trimmed by 3 bases and 3 bases, with 8 bases remaining between them. In DNA, the CDR3 is TGCGCCAGCAGTCATCGAGTCCACTATGGCTACACCTTC. Translation: CASSHRVHYGYTF.

The table lists this clone with a few counts. V is TRBV2 and J is TRBJ1-2, with D unresolved. The CDR3 covers 13 residues. Trimming pared 3 bases from V and 0 bases from J, leaving 5 bases between. CDR1 and CDR2 (germline): SNHLY, FYNNEI. Here the CDR3 DNA reads TGTGCCAGCAGTGACTTCGCTAACTATGGCTACACCTTC. Its translation is CASSDFANYGYTF.

The gene calls are TRBV29-1 and TRBJ2-1; possible D gene TRBD2, 6 bases. The CDR3 contains 13 residues. CDR1 and CDR2 from the germline V gene are SQVTM and ANQGSEA. Trimming removed 5 bases from V and 7 bases from J, with 15 bases in between. Here the CDR3 reads CSVSGVMYNEQFF. The CDR3 nucleotides are TGCAGCGTTTCGGGAGTTATGTATAATGAGCAGTTCTTC.